The rows below give T cell receptor beta chains drawn from one sample of a study of blood T cells in healthy people across ages. MiXCR, applied by TCRdb to the 5' RACE reads, yields one record per CDR3 protein. The sample has hundreds of thousands of distinct CDR3 sequences, about 30% seen once; the top ten hold around 14%. Input material: blood. These receptors all come from a woman of 80 years or more in good health. CDR3s include the opening cysteine and the closing phenylalanine or tryptophan. Fields, in order: V gene, J gene, D gene, clone size, CDR3 DNA, CDR3 protein. The D gene is left open where the match is weak. Clone size appears in some rows only: once, few, many, or a class for an expanded clone.

>TRBV6-4|TRBJ1-1|TRBD1|few
TGTGCCAGCAGTGCCACAGGGGGCGGGAACACTGAAGCTTTCTTT
CASSATGGGNTEAFF
>TRBV7-3|TRBJ2-2|TRBD2|.
TGTGCCAGCAGCTTTAGCGGGGGCCTCAACACCGGGGAGCTGTTTTTT
CASSFSGGLNTGELFF
>TRBV6-1|TRBJ1-2|.|.
TGTGCCAGCAGTGGACCGGGTGGTGGCTACACCTTC
CASSGPGGGYTF
>TRBV30|TRBJ2-1|.|.
TGTGCCTGGAGTGGATTTAGCGGAATCGAGCAGTTCTTC
CAWSGFSGIEQFF
>TRBV20-1|TRBJ1-6|TRBD1|.
TGCAGTGCGCGGGACAGTAGCGGTATATGGGGACCCCTCCACTTT
CSARDSSGIWGPLHF
>TRBV20-1|TRBJ1-6|.|.
TGCAGTGCTACGGGGACTGTGAATTCACCCCTCCACTTT
CSATGTVNSPLHF
>TRBV29-1|TRBJ2-6|.|.
TGCAGTGGAACACTGAGCTCTGGGGCCAACGTCCTGACTTTC
CSGTLSSGANVLTF
>TRBV5-4|TRBJ2-3|TRBD2|many
TGTGCCAGCAGCTTGACGAGCGGGGGGGCAATTTATACAGATACGCAGTATTTT
CASSLTSGGAIYTDTQYF
>TRBV5-1|TRBJ2-3|TRBD2|many
TGCGCCAGCAGCATAGGACTAGCGGGGAGCACAGATACGCAGTATTTT
CASSIGLAGSTDTQYF
>TRBV28|TRBJ1-4|TRBD1|many
TGTGCCAGCAGCCCGCCCGGGACAGCGAGGGAAAAACTGTTTTTT
CASSPPGTAREKLFF
>TRBV20-1|TRBJ1-5|.|many
TGCAGTGCTAGGACCAGGGCCCTTGGCAATCAGCCCCAGCATTTT
CSARTRALGNQPQHF
>TRBV9|TRBJ1-4|TRBD1|many
TGTGCCAGCAGCGCCAACCCTTTGTCGATCGGGGCAGGGGGCAGGGAAAAACTGTTTTTT
CASSANPLSIGAGGREKLFF
>TRBV30|TRBJ1-4|TRBD1|few
TGTGCCTGGAGTCATCGAAAGGGGGCGCGAGAAAAACTGTTTTTT
CAWSHRKGAREKLFF
>TRBV4-1|TRBJ1-4|TRBD1|.
TGCGCCAGCAGCCACGGGGACAGGGAAAAACTGTTTTTT
CASSHGDREKLFF
>TRBV15|TRBJ2-5|.|many
TGTGCCACCAGCAGAGATGCCGGGGCGAGCTGGGAGACCCAGTACTTC
CATSRDAGASWETQYF
>TRBV2|TRBJ2-7|TRBD2|few
TGTGCCAGCAGTTTTGGCGGGGGGGCCAGGCACGAGCAGTACTTC
CASSFGGGARHEQYF
>TRBV5-1|TRBJ1-1|.|many
TGCGCCAGCAGGAGGGGAACTGAAGCTTTCTTT
CASRRGTEAFF
>TRBV7-3|TRBJ2-5|TRBD2|.
TGTGCCAGCAGCTTAGCGGGGGGGTCTAATGTTAACAATGAGCAGTACTTC
CASSLAGGSNVNNEQYF
>TRBV7-3|TRBJ2-3|.|many
TGTGCCAGCAGCAATACTATACACACAGATACGCAGTATTTT
CASSNTIHTDTQYF
>TRBV9|TRBJ2-2|.|few
TGTGCCAGCAGCGTTGTAGATTTCACCGGGGAGCTGTTTTTT
CASSVVDFTGELFF
>TRBV10-3|TRBJ2-7|.|many
TGTGCCATCAGCACAGGGACCGACGAGCAGTACTTC
CAISTGTDEQYF
>TRBV20-1|TRBJ1-3|.|few
TGCAGTGCTAGATACGGCGAGGGTCCGGGAAACACCATATATTTT
CSARYGEGPGNTIYF
>TRBV9|TRBJ2-1|TRBD1|.
TGCGCCAGCAGCGCCCGGGACAGGAGCCAAGAGACCCAGTTCTTC
CASSARDRSQETQFF
>TRBV5-1|TRBJ1-1|.|.
TGCGCCAGCAGCTTGGCTCCGGGACAACTGAACACTGAAGCTTTCTTT
CASSLAPGQLNTEAFF
>TRBV16|TRBJ2-7|TRBD1|few
TGTGCCAGCAGCCGGACAGGGTCAACCTACGAGCAGTACTTC
CASSRTGSTYEQYF
>TRBV7-6|TRBJ2-7|TRBD1|many
TGTGCCAGCAGCTCTAGGGGGCAGGGTGGCGAGCAGTACTTC
CASSSRGQGGEQYF
>TRBV29-1|TRBJ1-2|.|many
TGCAGCGTTGATATCTTCACCTATGGCTACACCTTC
CSVDIFTYGYTF
>TRBV6-5|TRBJ1-2|.|few
TGTGCCAGCAGGTACGAATTGAACTATGGCTACACCTTC
CASRYELNYGYTF
>TRBV5-1|TRBJ2-1|TRBD1|many
TGCGCCAGCAGCTCCGGGACAGGGGGAATCAATGAGCAGTTCTTC
CASSSGTGGINEQFF
>TRBV6-1|TRBJ1-1|.|.
TGTGCCAGCAGGGCAAGGAACACTGAAGCTTTCTTT
CASRARNTEAFF
>TRBV7-2|TRBJ2-3|TRBD1|many
TGTGCCAGCAGCCCCGAGGGGGCCCGGTATACGCAGTATTTT
CASSPEGARYTQYF
>TRBV28|TRBJ1-2|TRBD1|few
TGTGCCAGCAGCTTACCGGGACAGGGGATGTGGGGCTACACCTTC
CASSLPGQGMWGYTF
>TRBV19|TRBJ2-7|TRBD2|few
TGTGCCAGTAGTATAGATCTTTCGGGGGGGGCCAACGAGCAGTACTTC
CASSIDLSGGANEQYF
>TRBV20-1|TRBJ1-5|.|.
TGCAGTGCTAGAACGGACGATCAGCCCCAGCATTTT
CSARTDDQPQHF
>TRBV21-1|TRBJ2-3|.|few
TGTGCCAGCGGAAGGGACGATTTTACAGATACGCAGTATTTT
CASGRDDFTDTQYF
>TRBV6-2/TRBV6-3|TRBJ2-7|.|many
TGTGCCACGAACGGGGCTAACTACGAGCAGTACTTC
CATNGANYEQYF
>TRBV4-2|TRBJ2-7|TRBD1|.
TGTGCCAGCAGCCCCGTTGGACAGGGAAAACCCGAGCAGTACTTC
CASSPVGQGKPEQYF
>TRBV29-1|TRBJ2-2|.|.
TGCAGCGTTGGATCAGCGAACACCGGGGAGCTGTTTTTT
CSVGSANTGELFF
>TRBV12-3/TRBV12-4|TRBJ2-5|.|many
TGTGCCAGCAGTTTTGGGTTAAAACGGCAAGAGACCCAGTACTTC
CASSFGLKRQETQYF
>TRBV5-6|TRBJ1-2|.|few
TGTGCCAGCAGCTCGGGTAATATCTATGGCTACACCTTC
CASSSGNIYGYTF
>TRBV5-1|TRBJ1-1|TRBD1|.
TGCGCCAGCAGCGGACAGGGGGTTGGAGAAGCTTTCTTT
CASSGQGVGEAFF
>TRBV29-1|TRBJ2-1|TRBD1|once
TGCAGCGTTGAGGGTACGGGACAGTACAATGAGCAGTTCTTC
CSVEGTGQYNEQFF
>TRBV4-2|TRBJ1-4|TRBD1|few
TGTGCCAGCAGCCAAGAGTCAGGACAGGGCACGGAAAAACTGTTTTTT
CASSQESGQGTEKLFF
>TRBV30|TRBJ2-3|.|.
TGTGCCTGGGCGCAGGGAGTCATCACAGATACGCAGTATTTT
CAWAQGVITDTQYF
>TRBV14|TRBJ2-5|.|many
TGTGCCAGCAGCCGAGCGATAGAGACCCAGTACTTC
CASSRAIETQYF
>TRBV10-3|TRBJ1-2|TRBD1|many
TGTGCCATCAGTGAGATCCAGGGGGTAGGTGGCTACACCTTC
CAISEIQGVGGYTF
>TRBV25-1|TRBJ2-6|.|many
TGTGCCAGCAGTGAACCTGGGGCCAACGTCCTGACTTTC
CASSEPGANVLTF
>TRBV6-5|TRBJ2-1|TRBD2|many
TGTGCCAGCAGTTACTCGCTTGGCGCGGGGGCCTACAATGAGCAGTTCTTC
CASSYSLGAGAYNEQFF
>TRBV12-3/TRBV12-4|TRBJ2-6|.|once
TGTGCCAGCAGGCTCCACGGGAGCTCTGGGGCCAACGTCCTGACTTTC
CASRLHGSSGANVLTF
>TRBV20-1|TRBJ2-3|TRBD2|.
TGCAGTACGGGGCGACTAGCGGGGGACACACATACGCAGTATTTT
CSTGRLAGDTHTQYF
>TRBV20-1|TRBJ2-4|TRBD2|.
TGCAGTGCGCCGACTAGCGGGGGTGGAAACAGTCAGTACTTC
CSAPTSGGGNSQYF
>TRBV3-1|TRBJ2-3|.|many
TGTGCCAGCAGCCACTGGGGAGATACGCAGTATTTT
CASSHWGDTQYF
>TRBV10-3|TRBJ2-4|TRBD1|.
TGTGCCATTTCACCGGGACAGGAATACAATGAGCAGTACTTC
CAISPGQEYNEQYF
>TRBV29-1|TRBJ2-2|.|.
TGCAGCGTGGGAGTTTCCGGGGAGCTGTTTTTT
CSVGVSGELFF
>TRBV6-5|TRBJ1-6|.|few
TGTGCCAGCAGTTACTCGATGGCCCTAGGGGGAAGGAATTCACCCCTCCACTTT
CASSYSMALGGRNSPLHF
>TRBV7-3|TRBJ2-7|TRBD1|.
TGTGCCAGCAGCCCTCTGGGGACAGTCGGCCGCGAGCAGTACTTC
CASSPLGTVGREQYF
>TRBV10-3|TRBJ1-2|TRBD1|many
TGTGCCGACGCTCGGGACAGGGGTGGGGTCTACACCTTC
CADARDRGGVYTF
>TRBV18|TRBJ1-5|TRBD1|few
TGTGCCAGCTCACCTTCGGGACAGGGGGCAGGGGACCAGCCCCAGCATTTT
CASSPSGQGAGDQPQHF